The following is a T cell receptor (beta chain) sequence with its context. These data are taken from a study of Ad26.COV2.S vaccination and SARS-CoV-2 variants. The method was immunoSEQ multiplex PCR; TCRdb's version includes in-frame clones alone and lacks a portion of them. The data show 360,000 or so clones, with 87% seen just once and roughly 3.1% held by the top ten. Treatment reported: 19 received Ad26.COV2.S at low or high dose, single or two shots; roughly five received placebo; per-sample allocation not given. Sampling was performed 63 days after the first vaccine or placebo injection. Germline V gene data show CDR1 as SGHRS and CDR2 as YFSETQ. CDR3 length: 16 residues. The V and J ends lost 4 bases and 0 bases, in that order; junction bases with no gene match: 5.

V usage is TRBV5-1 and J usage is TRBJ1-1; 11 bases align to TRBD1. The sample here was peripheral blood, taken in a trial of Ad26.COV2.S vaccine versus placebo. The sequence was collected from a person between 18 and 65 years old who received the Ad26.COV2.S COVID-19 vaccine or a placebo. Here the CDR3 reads CASSLDRGLMNTEAFF. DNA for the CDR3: TGCGCCAGCAGCCTGGACAGGGGGCTAATGAACACTGAAGCTTTCTTT.